The source of this TCR beta chain is a study of blood T cell repertoires in COVID-19. Study as a whole: The United States, Italy and Spain provided the acute and convalescent COVID-19 samples. Sample material is recorded as cDNA or gDNA derived from T cells, B-cell-depleted T cells, or PBMCs.

Under the authors' procedure: Using reference gene primer amplification, nucleated cell counts were estimated. Only in-frame clones appear in the TCRdb table, and some are missing; sequencing was by immunoSEQ multiplex PCR. Clone size and V and J calls were adopted from that table, with D and trimming inferred from the DNA. The data contain roughly 500,000 clones, approximately 85% of them singletons. The sample consisted of peripheral blood. The clonotype originates from a human donor in a cohort sampled during active COVID-19.

CDR3: CASSTFGQTNYGYTF. In DNA, the CDR3 is TGTGCCAGTAGTACATTCGGACAAACCAACTATGGCTACACCTTC. J is TRBJ1-2 and V is TRBV19, with D tentatively TRBD1 (5 bases). The CDR3 is 15 residues long. V lost 4 bases, J lost 2 bases, and 14 bases lay in between. Per the germline V gene, CDR1 is LNHDA and CDR2 is SQIVND (reference sequence).